Sequencing of this TCR beta chain was carried out in a study of beta chain features in type 1 diabetes. Expressed TCRB transcripts were sequenced because the isolated RNA had all been reverse transcribed beforehand. There were 3 million to 4 million reads on average in the naive, central memory and regulatory T cell samples. Assay used: immunoSEQ multiplex PCR; TCRdb lists only in-frame clones, some missing. The sample shows about 48,000 clones, roughly 40% of them seen only once. Study-level findings and limits: Significant though moderate, a shortening of TCRB CDR3s appeared in all four CD4+ subsets of Type 1 diabetes patients.

This clone appeared a few times. Antigen specificity is unknown. Germline V gene sequence: CDR1 MDHEN, CDR2 SYDVKM. There are 18 residues in the CDR3. Unmatched junction bases numbered 11, after V lost 3 bases and J lost 1 base. This rearrangement joins TRBV28 to TRBJ2-1; 8 bases fit TRBD1. The clonotype was recovered from a man under 40 with type 1 diabetes. The material sequenced was Tregs from blood. The CDR3 region is CASSLTGAGGQSYNEQFF. The CDR3 region has the DNA TGTGCCAGCAGTTTGACAGGGGCAGGCGGGCAATCCTACAATGAGCAGTTCTTC. Variable domain in full (rest from reference TRBV28 and TRBJ2-1): DVKVTQSSRYLVKRTGEKVFLECVQDMDHENMFWYRQDPGLGLRLIYFSYDVKMKEKGDIPEGYSVSREKKERFSLILESASTNQTSMYLCASSLTGAGGQSYNEQFFGPGTRLTVL.